The 23 T cell receptor beta chains below come from one sample, sequenced in a study of CD8+ T cells in alopecia areata. Investigators isolated RNA and reverse transcribed it into cDNA to act as the sequencing template. The method was immunoSEQ multiplex PCR; TCRdb's version includes in-frame clones alone and lacks a portion of them. This table holds fewer than 250,000 clones, 45% to 65% found once. The treatment denotes: oral pan-JAK inhibitor, 5-10 mg twice daily. The source material was CD4+ T cells sorted from blood, sampled at week 4, from a patient treated with tofacitinib. Receptors were obtained from a human donor with alopecia areata.

This clone was recorded a few times. The chain joins TRBV5-4 to TRBJ2-2; D gene uncertain. Germline V gives CDR1 SGHNT, CDR2 YYREEE (reference sequence). Trimming cost V 2 bases and J 5 bases, with 10 bases left between them. The length of the CDR3 is 14 residues. As DNA, the CDR3 is TGTGCCAGCAGCTTAATATCCGTAACCGGGGAGCTGTTTTTT. Amino acid sequence: CASSLISVTGELFF.

This clone was seen only once. Distinct nucleotide sequences in the sample also encode this CDR3. The chain combines TRBV5-1 with TRBJ1-2; D gene uncertain. The CDR3 extends over 13 amino acids. Deletions cut 0 bases from V and 2 bases from J, with 5 bases between. The germline V gene encodes CDR1 SGHRS and CDR2 YFSETQ. CDR3: CASSLDSNYGYTF. The CDR3 region has the DNA TGCGCCAGCAGCTTGGACAGCAACTATGGCTACACCTTC.

This sequence joins TRBV6-6 and TRBJ1-5; 7 positions match TRBD1. This CDR3 is built from 12 residues. Trimming at V came to 8 bases and at J to 5 bases, leaving 3 bases not matched to a gene. Germline CDR1 is MNHNY and CDR2 is SVGAGI (reference sequence). CDR3 sequence (DNA): TGTGCCAGCGGGACAGATTATCAGCCCCAGCATTTT. Its protein product is CASGTDYQPQHF.

There are a few counts of this clone. The chain combines TRBV27 with TRBJ2-3, with 12 bases that match TRBD2. V lost 6 bases, J lost 5 bases, and 6 bases stayed unmatched. This CDR3 has 15 residues. From germline, CDR1 is MNHEY and CDR2 SMNVEV (reference sequence). This CDR3 reads CASRRELAGGDTQYF. The DNA of the CDR3 is TGTGCCAGCAGGAGGGAACTAGCGGGGGGAGATACGCAGTATTTT.

The chain employs TRBV29-1 and TRBJ2-7, with 9 bases fitting TRBD1. CDR1 and CDR2 from the germline V gene are SQVTM and ANQGSEA. The CDR3 runs 12 residues. Trimming removed 7 bases from V and 3 bases from J; junction bases left unmatched: 4. DNA of the CDR3: TGCAGCGGGGGACAGGGAGGCTACGAGCAGTACTTC. As protein: CSGGQGGYEQYF.

This clone was picked up a small number of times. The chain is built from TRBV30 and TRBJ2-7, with D perhaps matching TRBD2 (5 bases). V was cut by 5 bases and J by 0 bases, with 14 bases left in between. The CDR3 runs 14 residues. Germline V gives CDR1 GTSNPN, CDR2 SVGIG (reference sequence). CDR3 DNA sequence: TGTGCCTGGGGACTCGCCCCCAGCTCCTACGAGCAGTACTTC. Protein sequence: CAWGLAPSSYEQYF. The entire variable domain, with the rest obtained from reference TRBV30 and TRBJ2-7, is as follows: SQTIHQWPATLVQPVGSPLSLECTVEGTSNPNLYWYRQAAGRGLQLLFYSVGIGQISSEVPQNLSASRPQDRQFILSSKKLLLSDSGFYLCAWGLAPSSYEQYFGPGTRLTVT.

This clone has only a few counts. The chain links TRBV29-1 to TRBJ2-1, with D possibly TRBD2 on 5 matching bases. CDR1 is SQVTM, CDR2 ANQGSEA, per germline. V was cut by 4 bases and J by 7 bases, with 14 bases left in between. The CDR3 is 13 residues long. CDR3 sequence (DNA): TGCAGCGTTGTTGAACGCACGGGGAATGAGCAGTTCTTC. This codes for CSVVERTGNEQFF.

The V gene is TRBV5-6, the J gene TRBJ2-7; D remains unclear. V was pared by 0 bases and J by 3 bases, with 13 bases between. Germline assignment: CDR1 SGHDT and CDR2 YYEEEE. This CDR3 has 15 amino acids. CDR3 nucleotide sequence: TGTGCCAGCAGCTTGGGACCTACTACTGACTACGAGCAGTACTTC. It is translated as CASSLGPTTDYEQYF.

The V gene is TRBV11-2, the J gene TRBJ2-5; unclear D gene. The germline gives CDR1 SGHAT, CDR2 FQNNGV. Trimming took off 5 bases at V and 4 bases at J, with 11 bases between the two ends. The CDR3 extends over 13 amino acids. The CDR3 sequence is CASSPWSPETQYF. As DNA, the CDR3 is TGTGCCAGCAGCCCCTGGAGCCCAGAGACCCAGTACTTC.

The chain combines TRBV29-1 with TRBJ2-1, with 7 bases that match TRBD1. The V segment lost 8 bases and the J segment 2 bases; nucleotides outside the gene matches: 9. The CDR3 runs 14 residues. Germline CDR1 is SQVTM and CDR2 is ANQGSEA. The DNA of the CDR3 is TGCAGCTCCGCCCGACAGGGCCCCTACAATGAGCAGTTCTTC. Translating it yields CSSARQGPYNEQFF.

This clone was detected only a few times. This rearrangement joins TRBV29-1 to TRBJ1-1; tentatively, D is TRBD1 (5 bases). V lost 7 bases and J 4 bases, leaving 19 bases between the germline ends. CDR3 length equals 14 residues. Germline V CDR1 and CDR2: SQVTM, ANQGSEA. CDR3 in amino acids: CSGRSGKGSTEAFF. The CDR3 DNA is TGCAGCGGGAGGTCAGGGAAAGGGAGCACTGAAGCTTTCTTT.

This clone has just one count. This chain connects TRBV29-1 to TRBJ1-1; D unclear. V gave up 4 bases and J gave up 7 bases, with 10 bases separating them. The V gene's germline CDR1 is SQVTM and CDR2 ANQGSEA. The length of the CDR3 is 11 residues. In DNA, the CDR3 is TGCAGCGTTGTCCCTGTCAGTGAAGCTTTCTTT. It specifies CSVVPVSEAFF.

The J gene is TRBJ1-2, the V gene TRBV7-9; TRBD1 is a possible D gene (6 bases). The germline gives CDR1 SEHNR, CDR2 FQNEAQ (reference sequence). This CDR3 has 13 amino acids. V lost 0 bases to trimming and J lost 8 bases, with 10 bases between them. The CDR3 DNA sequence: TGTGCCAGCAGCTTAGCTGGACAGCGGGGCTACACCTTC. It yields the protein CASSLAGQRGYTF.

The chain uses TRBV25-1 and TRBJ1-1; the D gene is possibly TRBD1 (6 bases). Germline CDR1 reads MGHDK; CDR2 reads SYGVNS. V gave up 0 bases and J gave up 4 bases, with 12 bases separating them. The CDR3 has 15 residues. The DNA for the CDR3 is TGTGCCAGCAGTGAATATAAGGGGGGCAGCACTGAAGCTTTCTTT. Its translation: CASSEYKGGSTEAFF.

The CDR3 nucleotides read TGTGCCAGCACTTCAGATGAAAAACTGTTTTTT. This encodes CASTSDEKLFF. This chain connects TRBV7-9 to TRBJ1-4; D is ambiguous. The CDR3 is 11 residues long. Germline lookup yields CDR1 SEHNR and CDR2 FQNEAQ (reference sequence). The V gene lost 7 bases and the J gene lost 6 bases, with 6 bases spanning the gap.

This clone was counted a single time. The chain joins TRBV28 to TRBJ2-3, with a tentative D call TRBD2 (6 bases). V gave up 5 bases and J gave up 7 bases, with 13 bases separating them. CDR1 and CDR2 from the germline V gene are MDHEN and SYDVKM. The length of the CDR3 is 13 residues. The CDR3 reads CASSPGDGYTQYF. CDR3 DNA: TGTGCCAGCAGTCCGGGGGACGGGTATACGCAGTATTTT.

The chain recombines TRBV15 with TRBJ2-3; D unresolved. From germline, CDR1 is LNHNV and CDR2 YYDKDF (reference sequence). CDR3 length equals 16 residues. The ends were cut back, 0 bases at V and 6 bases at J, with 16 bases in the middle. This CDR3 is CATSRDPSSRLDTQYF. The CDR3, as DNA: TGTGCCACCAGCAGAGATCCCTCGTCACGGCTGGATACGCAGTATTTT.

The chain links TRBV18 to TRBJ1-5; maybe TRBD1 (6 bases). The V end lost 3 bases, the J end lost 6 bases, and 12 bases lay between the germline ends. Germline values: CDR1 KGHSH, CDR2 LQKENI. This CDR3 comprises 14 residues. CDR3 coding DNA: TGTGCCAGCTCACCTGTGCAGGGGAGTCAGCCCCAGCATTTT. Its translation: CASSPVQGSQPQHF.

This chain joins TRBV18 and TRBJ2-5; 9 bases fit TRBD1. Germline CDR1 is KGHSH and CDR2 is LQKENI. With 10 bases clipped from V and 3 bases from J, the junction kept 6 bases outside the gene matches. The CDR3 is 13 amino acids. The CDR3 protein is CATTGQGKETQYF. The CDR3 nucleotides read TGTGCCACTACGGGACAGGGAAAAGAGACCCAGTACTTC.

The sample holds a few counts of this clone. Other DNA variants within this sample encode the same CDR3. The rearrangement links TRBV29-1 to TRBJ1-5; 7 bases are shared with TRBD1. The CDR3 is made up of 12 amino acids. The germline gives CDR1 SQVTM, CDR2 ANQGSEA. V trimming: 4 bases; J trimming: 4 bases; junction bases outside the gene matches: 1. This chain's CDR3 is CSVGQGNQPQHF. DNA of the CDR3: TGCAGCGTTGGACAGGGAAATCAGCCCCAGCATTTT.

The J gene is TRBJ1-3, the V gene TRBV30; D is possibly TRBD1 (5 bases). The germline gives CDR1 GTSNPN, CDR2 SVGIG (reference sequence). The CDR3 has 13 residues. CDR3 coding DNA: TGTGCAGGGGACGGCCTCTCTGGAAACACCATATATTTT. Translation: CAGDGLSGNTIYF.

This clone was counted ten times or more. The chain carries TRBV2 and TRBJ2-7; 10 bases align to TRBD2. The germline V gene has CDR1 SNHLY and CDR2 FYNNEI. After removal of 7 bases from V and 4 bases from J, the junction contained 7 bases not matched to a gene. The CDR3 covers 14 residues. The CDR3 nucleotides are TGTGCCAGCACCCTAGCGGGAGAGGGATACGAGCAGTACTTC. This translates into CASTLAGEGYEQYF.

The CDR3 loop is CASSQTTHTDTQYF. The CDR3 bases are TGCGCCAGCAGCCAGACCACCCATACAGATACGCAGTATTTT. The V and J genes are TRBV4-3 and TRBJ2-3; D remains ambiguous. Deletions cut 3 bases from V and 3 bases from J, with 10 bases between. Germline values: CDR1 LGHNA, CDR2 YSLEER. CDR3 length equals 14 residues.